This paragraph covers one T cell receptor beta chain sequence. Its antigen specificity is not known. No clone much larger than this one lies a single base away; base qualities are absent. These data come from a study of metastatic and nonmetastatic thyroid tumors (dated by TCRdb to 2020 to 2021). About the full investigation: Repertoires from peripheral blood and from tumor or nodule tissue samples of malignant and benign thyroid patients were compared. The study at large found these results: In both blood and tumor samples, malignant tumors were reported to have significantly higher TCR beta diversity than benign nodules.

No treatment had been received by any patient before thyroid surgery. Using T-cell receptor beta sequencing, the researchers looked back retrospectively at clinical samples from patients, gathered between about 2011 and 2019. The method behind the library was PCR. The sample was run on an Illumina HiSeq 4000. High-throughput sequencing was used to profile the CDR3 region of the TCR beta-chain in every patient. Regarding the original processing steps: Drawing on CDR3 differences between clinicopathological groups, the researchers built a classifier meant to tell apart patients with distant-metastatic papillary thyroid cancer. The Shannon index was used to measure repertoire diversity, and the Morisita-Horn index was used to measure how similar tumor and blood repertoires were. TCRdb's own reprocessing of the public reads used fastp at Q25 and MiXCR and kept productive beta chains. The V and J calls and clone size are TCRdb's, not the authors'. This sample has about 6,200 clones in its table, and approximately 33% of those were observed once. The top ten constitute 15% to 20% of the sample.

The specimen sequenced was adjacent normal tissue. The source is a female donor with papillary thyroid cancer or a benign thyroid nodule (not recorded which). Some clones in this sample may be carry-over from other donors' samples.

The DNA sequence follows: TGCGCCAGCAGCGCTCTAGCGGGGGGGGACTGGGAGCAGTACTTC. Translated, this is CASSALAGGDWEQYF. The rearrangement combines TRBV5-1 with TRBJ2-7, with 12 bases in between that match TRBD2. Including the terminal cysteine and phenylalanine, the CDR3 comprises 15 residues. Only the CDR3 portion is preserved as DNA: 45 bases, with reading frame beginning at the first base. The germline V gene specifies SGHRS as CDR1 and YFSETQ as CDR2. Ends trimmed: V by 4 bases, J by 7 bases; bases unmatched to a gene: 9. The variable domain in full, with residues beyond the CDR3 obtained from the reference TRBV5-1 and TRBJ2-7 genes, is KAGVTQTPRYLIKTRGQQVTLSCSPISGHRSVSWYQQTPGQGLQFLFEYFSETQRNKGNFPGRFSGRQFSNSRSEMNVSTLELGDSALYLCASSALAGGDWEQYFGPGTRLTVT.